One T cell receptor beta chain is described in this entry. Antigen specificity is unknown. The record originates from a study of vaccination and CD4 T cells after COVID-19. Treatment denoted: roughly 10-day PBMC culture with coronavirus spike peptide pools or control peptides (ViraFEST assay). Trimming stripped 3 bases from V and 4 bases from J, with 18 bases between. The CDR3 consists of 17 residues. CDR1 is LNHDA and CDR2 is SQIVND in the germline V gene (reference sequence). Sequenced with the Oncomine TCR Beta short-read assay was DNA taken from cultured CD4+ T cells. TCRdb fed the PCR reads into MiXCR, producing one record per CDR3 protein. The profile shows about 8,900 distinct CDR3 sequences, 64% of them singletons.

The chain links TRBV19 to TRBJ2-2, with D perhaps being TRBD1 or TRBD2 (5 bases each). The receptor comes from a human donor who had recovered from COVID-19. Sample: CD4+ T cells from blood, cultured in vitro. CDR3 sequence reads: CASSIPNRGVGTGELFF. The CDR3 bases are TGTGCCAGTAGTATCCCCAACAGAGGGGTTGGCACCGGGGAGCTGTTTTTT.